This TCR beta chain derives from a study of T cell responses to AZD1222 COVID-19 vaccine. General study findings and limits: Seropositive status at baseline applied to only five or six AZD1222 recipients.

Points on this clone: As yet, its antigen is unknown.

The germline V gene encodes CDR1 KGHSH and CDR2 LQKENI. Trimming removed 1 base at V and 3 bases at J, with 10 bases between. This CDR3 has 15 residues. Data came from immunoSEQ multiplex PCR; TCRdb stores just in-frame clones and leaves some out. Of fewer than 100,000 clones listed, roughly 87% were seen once; the top ten hold around a tenth. The receptor comes from an adult who received the AZD1222 COVID-19 vaccine. This sample comprised peripheral blood, obtained 28 days after the second AZD1222 dose. The rearrangement joins TRBV18 to TRBJ1-5; D uncertain. The CDR3 reads CASSPLGGINQPQHF. The CDR3 region has the DNA TGTGCCAGCTCACCACTGGGCGGAATCAATCAGCCCCAGCATTTT.